A single sample gave rise to the 9 T cell receptor beta chains below, sequenced in a study of cytomegalovirus exposure and HLA in healthy donors. PCR involved 60 Vbeta and 13 Jbeta primers. Using immunoSEQ multiplex PCR, the repertoire was profiled, and TCRdb retains in-frame clones only, with some absent. This sample has tens of thousands of clones, with 50% to 75% found just once. The specimen sequenced was PBMCs. The source is a man aged 30 to 39 in good health and CMV-seronegative.

The chain couples TRBV9 to TRBJ2-1; TRBD2 aligns across 7 bases. Germline CDR1 and CDR2: SGDLS and YYNGEE. This CDR3 is 17 amino acids long. V was clipped by 4 bases and J by 4 bases; unmatched bases: 14. The CDR3 DNA reads TGTGCCAGCAGCTCTCCCCCGACTAGCACGAGGTACAATGAGCAGTTCTTC. It specifies CASSSPPTSTRYNEQFF.

The chain has TRBV5-1 and TRBJ2-3; the match to TRBD2 covers 7 bases. The CDR3 consists of 16 residues. Germline-derived CDR1 and CDR2 are SGHRS and YFSETQ. Trimming at V came to 0 bases and at J to 2 bases, leaving 6 bases not matched to a gene. CDR3 residues: CASSLVGRGNTDTQYF. The CDR3 nucleotides are TGCGCCAGCAGCTTGGTAGGGCGGGGGAACACAGATACGCAGTATTTT. Filled out from reference TRBV5-1 and TRBJ2-3, the complete variable domain reads KAGVTQTPRYLIKTRGQQVTLSCSPISGHRSVSWYQQTPGQGLQFLFEYFSETQRNKGNFPGRFSGRQFSNSRSEMNVSTLELGDSALYLCASSLVGRGNTDTQYFGPGTRLTVL.

The chain links TRBV7-8 to TRBJ2-1; 8 bases match TRBD2. In germline, CDR1 is SGHVS, CDR2 FQNEAQ. V gave up 5 bases and J gave up 2 bases; unmatched junction bases: 8. The CDR3 has 16 residues. The CDR3 sequence is CASSLGRLATYNEQFF. Written as DNA, the CDR3 is TGTGCCAGCAGCCTCGGTCGACTAGCGACCTACAATGAGCAGTTCTTC.

V is TRBV4-3 and J is TRBJ1-6; D not resolved. This CDR3 comprises 20 residues. Trimming took 0 bases from V and 0 from J, leaving 18 bases between them. Germline V CDR1 and CDR2: LGHNA, YSLEER. This CDR3 is CASSQDVGTGGSSYNSPLHF. DNA for the CDR3: TGCGCCAGCAGCCAAGATGTGGGAACGGGCGGGAGCTCCTATAATTCACCCCTCCACTTT.

This clone was counted a single time. This chain joins TRBV9 and TRBJ2-7; tentatively, D is TRBD2 (7 bases). CDR1 is SGDLS, CDR2 YYNGEE, per germline. CDR3 size: 16 residues. The V and J ends lost 0 bases and 0 bases respectively, with 13 bases between them. As DNA, the CDR3 is TGTGCCAGCAGCGTAGGGGCGGGGGCTCTCTCCTACGAGCAGTACTTC. It yields the protein CASSVGAGALSYEQYF.

V usage is TRBV27 and J usage is TRBJ2-1; D ambiguous. The CDR3 consists of 15 residues. The V gene lost 2 bases and the J gene lost 3 bases, with 11 bases spanning the gap. Per germline, CDR1 MNHEY and CDR2 SMNVEV (reference sequence). CDR3 region: CASSLIPTIYNEQFF. DNA of the CDR3: TGTGCCAGCAGTTTAATCCCCACAATCTACAATGAGCAGTTCTTC.

This chain links TRBV27 with TRBJ1-3; 9 nucleotides agree with TRBD1. This CDR3 contains 18 residues. V shed 2 bases, J shed 0 bases, and the junction held 8 bases outside the gene matches. Germline CDR1 MNHEY, CDR2 SMNVEV (reference sequence). Here the CDR3 reads CASSLADRGLHSGNTIYF. The CDR3 DNA sequence: TGTGCCAGCAGTTTAGCGGACAGGGGCCTACACTCTGGAAACACCATATATTTT.

This clone has more than one count but fewer than ten. The chain couples TRBV28 to TRBJ2-4, with TRBD2 as a possible D gene (6 bases). The germline V and J ends were trimmed by 1 base and 6 bases, with 16 bases remaining between them. CDR1 and CDR2 (germline): MDHEN, SYDVKM. This CDR3 contains 16 residues. The CDR3 here is CASSLFGRLGGNIQYF. The CDR3 region has the DNA TGTGCCAGCAGTTTATTTGGCAGGTTGGGGGGAAACATTCAGTACTTC.

This rearrangement joins TRBV19 to TRBJ1-2, with 9 positions matching TRBD1. V trimming: 0 bases; J trimming: 4 bases; junction bases outside the gene matches: 3. CDR3 size: 15 residues. In germline, CDR1 is LNHDA, CDR2 SQIVND (reference sequence). CDR3 bases: TGTGCCAGTAGTATAGAGGACAGGGGCGTCTATGGCTACACCTTC. It yields the protein CASSIEDRGVYGYTF.